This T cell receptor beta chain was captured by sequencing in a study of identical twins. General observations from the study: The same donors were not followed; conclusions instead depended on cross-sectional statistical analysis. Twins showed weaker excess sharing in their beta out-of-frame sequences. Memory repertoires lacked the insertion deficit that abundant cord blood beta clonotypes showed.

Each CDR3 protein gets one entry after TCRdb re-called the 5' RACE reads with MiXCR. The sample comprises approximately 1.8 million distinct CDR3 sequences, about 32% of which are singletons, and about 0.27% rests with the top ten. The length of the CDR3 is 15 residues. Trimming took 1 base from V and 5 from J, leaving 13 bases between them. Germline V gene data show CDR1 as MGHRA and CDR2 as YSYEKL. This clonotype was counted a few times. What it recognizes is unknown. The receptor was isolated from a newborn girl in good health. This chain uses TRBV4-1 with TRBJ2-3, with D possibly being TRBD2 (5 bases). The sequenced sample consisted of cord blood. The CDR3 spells CASSQGGGLLDTQYF. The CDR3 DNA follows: TGCGCCAGCAGCCAAGGCGGAGGCCTCCTAGATACGCAGTATTTT.